The 23 T cell receptor beta chains given below trace back to one sample, sequenced in a study of radiotherapy plus CTLA-4 blockade in lung cancer. Method: immunoSEQ multiplex PCR; TCRdb's copy keeps in-frame clones and lacks some. This table has 2,500 to 3,500 clones, more than 70% appearing once. This specimen consisted of tumor tissue, obtained from a patient treated with radiotherapy plus ipilimumab. The receptors stem from a human donor with non-small cell lung cancer that progressed on radiotherapy plus ipilimumab.

This chain links TRBV27 with TRBJ1-1, with D hard to call. Germline CDR1 MNHEY, CDR2 SMNVEV (reference sequence). Trimming pared 4 bases from V and 1 base from J, leaving 10 bases between. The CDR3 sequence is 14 residues long. CDR3 nucleotide sequence: TGTGCCAGCAGTTCCCCCACAAGGAACACTGAAGCTTTCTTT. Amino acids: CASSSPTRNTEAFF.

The J gene is TRBJ1-5, the V gene TRBV27; D gene uncertain. Looked up from germline, CDR1 is MNHEY and CDR2 is SMNVEV (reference sequence). Trimming left V 9 bases short and J 4 bases short, with 1 base between. The CDR3 spans 9 residues. CDR3 amino acids: CASNQPQHF. CDR3 DNA sequence: TGTGCCAGTAATCAGCCCCAGCATTTT.

The chain employs TRBV9 and TRBJ2-3; D not certain. Trimming removed 0 bases from V and 3 bases from J, with 8 bases in between. Germline-derived CDR1 and CDR2 are SGDLS and YYNGEE. The CDR3 contains 14 residues. The CDR3 region is CASSVAWQTDTQYF. CDR3 nucleotides: TGTGCCAGCAGCGTAGCTTGGCAAACAGATACGCAGTATTTT.

The V and J genes are TRBV7-9 and TRBJ1-5; D call uncertain. Germline V lookup: CDR1 SEHNR, CDR2 FQNEAQ (reference sequence). CDR3 size: 14 residues. V lost 5 bases and J lost 1, with 9 bases in between. CDR3 protein: CASSRAESNQPQHF. In DNA, the CDR3 is TGTGCCAGCAGCCGAGCCGAGAGCAATCAGCCCCAGCATTTT.

V usage is TRBV2 and J usage is TRBJ2-1; D may be TRBD2 (6 bases). Trimming cost V 5 bases and J 10 bases, with 12 bases left between them. In germline, CDR1 is SNHLY, CDR2 FYNNEI. This CDR3 has 12 amino acids. The CDR3 is CASSQGLGEQFF. For the CDR3, the DNA is TGTGCCAGCAGTCAGGGACTGGGCGAGCAGTTCTTC.

The V gene is TRBV9, the J gene TRBJ2-6; D unclear. Germline loops: CDR1 SGDLS, CDR2 YYNGEE. Trimming cost V 0 bases and J 1 base, with 5 bases left between them. This CDR3 contains 15 residues. The DNA of the CDR3 is TGTGCCAGCAGCGTAGGTGTGTCTGGGGCCAACGTCCTGACTTTC. It translates to CASSVGVSGANVLTF. Combining the CDR3 with reference TRBV9 and TRBJ2-6 gives the whole variable domain DSGVTQTPKHLITATGQRVTLRCSPRSGDLSVYWYQQSLDQGLQFLIQYYNGEERAKGNILERFSAQQFPDLHSELNLSSLELGDSALYFCASSVGVSGANVLTFGAGSRLTVL.

The chain recombines TRBV10-3 with TRBJ2-7, with 7 bases matching TRBD2. CDR3 length: 11 amino acids. V shed 6 bases and J 6 bases; nucleotides not matched to a gene: 2. Germline V CDR1 and CDR2: ENHRY, SYGVKD. CDR3 amino acids: CAIRGGTEQYF. The CDR3 DNA sequence: TGTGCCATCAGGGGGGGGACCGAGCAGTACTTC.

The rearrangement uses TRBV5-4 and TRBJ1-2; 7 bases align to TRBD1. V lost 0 bases to trimming and J lost 8 bases; unmatched junction nucleotides: 7. Germline V gene lookup returns CDR1 SGHNT and CDR2 YYREEE (reference sequence). The CDR3 covers 14 residues. The DNA for the CDR3 is TGTGCCAGCAGCTTGGAGACAGGGCAGGGAGGCTACACCTTC. Its protein product is CASSLETGQGGYTF.

This chain connects TRBV9 to TRBJ2-1; D is uncertain. Germline loops: CDR1 SGDLS, CDR2 YYNGEE. CDR3 length equals 15 residues. Trimming took off 0 bases at V and 7 bases at J, with 14 bases between the two ends. DNA for the CDR3: TGTGCCAGCAGCGTAGCAGGTACTTGGGAAAATGAGCAGTTCTTC. Its protein product is CASSVAGTWENEQFF.

The rearrangement joins TRBV7-9 to TRBJ2-5; 7 nucleotides agree with TRBD2. The germline V gene has CDR1 SEHNR and CDR2 FQNEAQ (reference sequence). The CDR3 is 16 amino acids. V lost 1 base, J lost 2 bases, and 7 bases stayed unmatched. The CDR3 loop is CASSLDIGGVQETQYF. In DNA form, the CDR3 reads TGTGCCAGCAGCTTAGATATTGGGGGGGTACAAGAGACCCAGTACTTC.

V usage is TRBV6-5 and J usage is TRBJ1-2, with D possibly TRBD1 on 6 matching bases. The CDR3 consists of 13 residues. Trimming left V 5 bases short and J 3 bases short, with 10 bases between. Germline CDR1 and CDR2: MNHEY and SVGAGI. The CDR3 nucleotides are TGTGCCAGCAGTCCTTCAGGGGACTATGGCTACACCTTC. As protein: CASSPSGDYGYTF.

This clone was detected a few times. The rearrangement links TRBV14 to TRBJ1-2, with D unclear. V lost 0 bases and J lost 8, with 10 bases in between. Germline CDR1 reads SGHDN; CDR2 reads FVKESK. The CDR3 is 13 amino acids. The CDR3 region has the DNA TGTGCCAGCAGCCAAGATAGGAGGCGAGGCTACACCTTC. Translated, it gives CASSQDRRRGYTF.

The chain carries TRBV5-1 and TRBJ2-1, with D perhaps assigned TRBD1 or TRBD2 (6 bases each). Trimming stripped 2 bases from V and 0 bases from J, with 27 bases between. This CDR3 has 21 amino acids. Germline assignment: CDR1 SGHRS and CDR2 YFSETQ. CDR3 protein: CASSLYGGAGRGPSSYNEQFF. As DNA, the CDR3 is TGCGCCAGCAGCTTATACGGGGGCGCGGGACGGGGGCCGAGCTCCTACAATGAGCAGTTCTTC.

CDR3: CASSQGTVEGNTIYF. The CDR3 DNA reads as TGTGCCAGCAGTCAGGGGACAGTGGAAGGAAACACCATATATTTT. This chain links TRBV28 with TRBJ1-3; 7 bases line up with TRBD1. Germline-derived CDR1 and CDR2 are MDHEN and SYDVKM. V trimming: 5 bases; J trimming: 4 bases; junction bases outside the gene matches: 8. CDR3 length: 15 amino acids.

The CDR3 coding sequence is TGCGCCAGCAGCTTGGGGCAGGGGGCTGGTCAGCCCCAGCATTTT. This gives the protein CASSLGQGAGQPQHF. The chain couples TRBV5-1 to TRBJ1-5, with 8 bases matching TRBD1. This CDR3 is built from 15 residues. In germline, CDR1 is SGHRS, CDR2 YFSETQ. Unmatched junction bases numbered 5, after V lost 0 bases and J lost 6 bases.

The chain couples TRBV9 to TRBJ2-1; D is unresolved. Germline CDR1 SGDLS, CDR2 YYNGEE. There are 12 residues in the CDR3. Between the trimmed V and J ends, which lost 0 bases and 6 bases, there was a span of 4 bases. The CDR3, as DNA: TGTGCCAGCAGCGTAGAGGGCAATGAGCAGTTCTTC. Its translation: CASSVEGNEQFF. The whole variable domain, filled in from reference TRBV9 and TRBJ2-1, reads DSGVTQTPKHLITATGQRVTLRCSPRSGDLSVYWYQQSLDQGLQFLIQYYNGEERAKGNILERFSAQQFPDLHSELNLSSLELGDSALYFCASSVEGNEQFFGPGTRLTVL.

The CDR3 here is CSVQDKDRGHPYEQYF. In nucleotides, the CDR3 is TGCAGCGTCCAGGACAAAGACAGGGGTCATCCCTACGAGCAGTACTTC. The V gene is TRBV29-1, the J gene TRBJ2-7, with 8 bases that match TRBD1. The germline gives CDR1 SQVTM, CDR2 ANQGSEA. The CDR3 is 16 residues long. V shed 6 bases, J shed 2 bases, and the junction held 15 bases outside the gene matches.

The rearrangement links TRBV2 to TRBJ1-5, with 7 bases that match TRBD1. The CDR3 loop spans 16 amino acids. Germline loops: CDR1 SNHLY, CDR2 FYNNEI. With 2 bases clipped from V and 3 bases from J, the junction kept 7 bases outside the gene matches. For the CDR3, the DNA is TGTGCCAGCAGTGAATATTCGGGACAGACCAATCAGCCCCAGCATTTT. The encoded protein is CASSEYSGQTNQPQHF.

This clone has a single count. The chain recombines TRBV6-6 with TRBJ2-7, with 9 bases matching TRBD2. This CDR3 comprises 16 residues. The V segment lost 8 bases and the J segment 3 bases; nucleotides outside the gene matches: 14. Germline-derived CDR1 and CDR2 are MNHNY and SVGAGI (reference sequence). CDR3 region: CASQGQRGASLYEQYF. CDR3 coding DNA: TGTGCCAGCCAGGGGCAGCGGGGGGCTTCCCTCTACGAGCAGTACTTC.

Points on this clone: Additional DNA sequences in this sample encode the identical CDR3. V and J are TRBV27 and TRBJ2-7, with TRBD1 matching over 7 bases. This CDR3 has 15 residues. After removal of 6 bases from V and 4 bases from J, the junction contained 12 bases not matched to a gene. Germline CDR1 MNHEY, CDR2 SMNVEV (reference sequence). The CDR3 DNA is TGTGCCAGCAGACCAACGGGACAGAGAAATTACGAGCAGTACTTC. This gives the protein CASRPTGQRNYEQYF.

The chain couples TRBV7-6 to TRBJ2-5, with 9 bases lining up with TRBD2. CDR1 is SGHVS and CDR2 is FNYEAQ in the germline V gene. V was clipped by 2 bases and J by 1 base; unmatched bases: 5. This CDR3 is 16 amino acids long. Here the CDR3 reads CASSLRLAGTQETQYF. In nucleotides, the CDR3 is TGTGCCAGCAGCTTAAGGCTAGCGGGGACCCAAGAGACCCAGTACTTC. Together with reference TRBV7-6 and TRBJ2-5, the CDR3 gives the full variable domain: GAGVSQSPRYKVTKRGQDVALRCDPISGHVSLYWYRQALGQGPEFLTYFNYEAQQDKSGLPNDRFSAERPEGSISTLTIQRTEQRDSAMYRCASSLRLAGTQETQYFGPGTRLLVL.

CDR3 protein: CATWGLYQETQYF. The CDR3 DNA sequence: TGTGCCACTTGGGGCCTATACCAAGAGACCCAGTACTTC. The rearrangement links TRBV27 to TRBJ2-5; the D gene is possibly TRBD1 (5 bases). Looked up from germline, CDR1 is MNHEY and CDR2 is SMNVEV (reference sequence). This CDR3 has 13 amino acids. The V end lost 10 bases, the J end lost 0 bases, and 12 bases lay between the germline ends.

This chain joins TRBV19 and TRBJ2-7; 7 positions agree with TRBD1. The ends lost 3 bases at V and 0 bases at J; junction bases unmatched: 2. The CDR3 is made up of 14 amino acids. Germline V gene data show CDR1 as LNHDA and CDR2 as SQIVND (reference sequence). In DNA form, the CDR3 reads TGTGCCAGTAGTATCCGGGACAGCTCCTACGAGCAGTACTTC. Translating it yields CASSIRDSSYEQYF.